This TCR beta chain was captured by sequencing in a study of cytomegalovirus exposure and HLA in healthy donors. Across the study: A prior study identified 117 million unique TCR beta sequences from 200 million or so T cells.

Worth noting for this clone: The antigen remains undetermined. At one of its ends the junction is not consistent with the germline gene, which may arise from a read error.

This PCR relied on a set of 60 Vbeta primers and 13 Jbeta primers. Using immunoSEQ multiplex PCR, the repertoire was profiled, and TCRdb retains in-frame clones only, with some absent. Of around 180,000 clones listed, roughly 87% are singletons. The CDR3 length is 15 residues. Germline CDR1 SSHAT, CDR2 FNYEAQ (reference sequence). Study outcomes and limitations: Presence/absence comparisons presumed near-even sequencing depth among donors. Analyzed later, most CMV-associated TCR beta chains appeared HLA-restricted.

This chain joins TRBV7-7 and TRBJ2-2; 12 bases agree with TRBD2. The sequenced material came from PBMCs. The origin of this receptor is a girl under two years old in good health and CMV-seronegative. This chain's CDR3 is CASSPGLAGTGELFF. The CDR3 DNA reads as TGTGCTAGCAGCCCCGGACTAGCGGGGACCGGGGAGCTGTTTTTT.